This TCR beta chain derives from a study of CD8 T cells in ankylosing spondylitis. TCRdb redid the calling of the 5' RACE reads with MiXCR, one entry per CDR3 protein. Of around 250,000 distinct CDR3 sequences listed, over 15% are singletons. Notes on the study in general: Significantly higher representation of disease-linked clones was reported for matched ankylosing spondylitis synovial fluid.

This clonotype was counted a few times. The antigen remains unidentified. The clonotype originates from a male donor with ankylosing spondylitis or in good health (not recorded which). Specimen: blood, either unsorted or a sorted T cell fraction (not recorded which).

CDR3 in DNA: TGTGCCAGCAGTTCCTCTTACAGGGCAATCGAGCAGTACTTC. It yields the protein CASSSSYRAIEQYF. J is TRBJ2-7 and V is TRBV12-3 or TRBV12-4; a weak D match, TRBD1 (6 bases). Between the trimmed V and J ends, which lost 4 bases and 6 bases, there was a span of 16 bases. This CDR3 is built from 14 residues.